This is a list of T cell receptor beta chains from one sample in a study of cytomegalovirus exposure and HLA in healthy donors. TCRdb's table, derived via immunoSEQ multiplex PCR, lists solely in-frame clones and lacks some. Counted here are some 120,000 clones, 60% to 80% occurring once; the ten biggest clones make up approximately 2%. The material sequenced was PBMCs. These receptors came from a human donor in good health. CDR3s include the opening cysteine and the closing phenylalanine or tryptophan. Fields, in order: J gene, clone size, V gene, D gene, CDR3 DNA, CDR3 protein. The D gene is left open where the match is weak. Clone size is shown for a subset of rows, as once, few, many or a class of expanded clone.

TRBJ1-1	-	TRBV29-1	-	TGCAGCGTTGGCCGGTCGGACACTGAAGCTTTCTTT	CSVGRSDTEAFF
TRBJ1-1	-	TRBV19	TRBD1	TGTGCCAGTAGTGGACGACAGGGGTGGAACACTGAAGCTTTCTTT	CASSGRQGWNTEAFF
TRBJ1-5	-	TRBV2	-	TGTGCCAGCAGTACTCGGGACACTTTTAGCAATCAGCCCCAGCATTTT	CASSTRDTFSNQPQHF
TRBJ2-1	few	TRBV28	TRBD2	TGTGCCAGTTCGATTAGCGGGAGGTTGGATGAGCAGTTCTTC	CASSISGRLDEQFF
TRBJ2-7	once	TRBV9	-	TGTGCCAGCAGCGTAGGGGCAGGTCCCTACGAGCAGTACTTC	CASSVGAGPYEQYF
TRBJ1-2	few	TRBV19	TRBD1	TGTGCCAGTATCGAACAGGGGATCTATGGCTACACCTTC	CASIEQGIYGYTF
TRBJ1-1	-	TRBV7-2	TRBD1	TGTGCCAGCAGCTTAGGGTTCAGGGGGTCGGGCACTGAAGCTTTCTTT	CASSLGFRGSGTEAFF
TRBJ2-7	-	TRBV28	-	TGTGCCAGCAGCCGTGGAGGGGGGGCCTACGAGCAGTACTTC	CASSRGGGAYEQYF
TRBJ2-3	-	TRBV6-5	-	TGTGCCAGCAGGCGGGACGGCGGAGATACGCAGTATTTT	CASRRDGGDTQYF
TRBJ1-5	-	TRBV27	-	TGTGCCAGCAGTTTATCGGGGCCAGGGATCAGCCCCCAGCATTTT	CASSLSGPGISPQHF
TRBJ1-2	-	TRBV7-2	TRBD1	TGTGCCAGCAGCGCTCAACCGGGACAGGGCTATGGCTACACCTTC	CASSAQPGQGYGYTF
TRBJ2-4	-	TRBV11-2	TRBD2	TGTGCCAGCAGCTCAGATAGCGGGAGAGGAAACATTCAGTACTTC	CASSSDSGRGNIQYF
TRBJ2-6	-	TRBV30	TRBD1	TGTGCCTGGAGTGACTTTCGATGGTTCGGGACAGGGTTCTCTGGGGCCAACGTCCTGACTTTC	CAWSDFRWFGTGFSGANVLTF
TRBJ2-2	-	TRBV27	-	TGTGCCAGCAGAGGAGTGCAGAACACCGGGGAGCTGTTTTTT	CASRGVQNTGELFF
TRBJ2-2	-	TRBV5-1	TRBD1	TGCGCCAGCAGCTTGGGGGACAGGGTAACCGGGGAGCTGTTTTTT	CASSLGDRVTGELFF
TRBJ1-3	-	TRBV12-5	TRBD1	TGTGCTAGTGGTTTGGATAGGACGGGGTCTCCAGGGGGTGGAAACACCATATATTTT	CASGLDRTGSPGGGNTIYF
TRBJ2-1	-	TRBV18	-	TGTGCCAGCTCACCACACCCCACTCTCAGGCTGGGTGACAATGAGCAGTTCTTC	CASSPHPTLRLGDNEQFF
TRBJ1-6	few	TRBV5-1	-	TGCGCCAGCAGCTTGGATGAGTGGAATTCACCCCTCCACTTT	CASSLDEWNSPLHF
TRBJ1-1	-	TRBV5-8	TRBD1	TGTGCCAGCGGTGGACAGGCTCTCTCGGAGGGAGGTTTCTTT	CASGGQALSEGGFF
TRBJ2-1	-	TRBV9	TRBD1	TGTGCCAGCAGCCCTCGGGGACAGGGGGCGGGAAATGAGCAGTTCTTC	CASSPRGQGAGNEQFF
TRBJ1-6	few	TRBV28	-	TGTGCCAGCAGTTCTACCCGACAGCAACCCCTCCACTTT	CASSSTRQQPLHF
TRBJ1-1	-	TRBV6-5	-	TGTGCCAGCAGTTACGGCGGCCTGAACACTGAAGCTTTCTTT	CASSYGGLNTEAFF
TRBJ2-5	-	TRBV30	-	TGTGCCTGGAGTGTACGACAGTCTGGAGAGACCCAGTACTTC	CAWSVRQSGETQYF
TRBJ2-7	-	TRBV7-9	TRBD1	TGTGCCAGCAGAACAGGGGGCGACGGAAACGAGCAGTACTTC	CASRTGGDGNEQYF
TRBJ1-1	-	TRBV6-5	-	TGTGCCAGCCAAGACGGGGTTTGGACTGAAGCTTTCTTT	CASQDGVWTEAFF
TRBJ1-6	-	TRBV6-6	-	TGTGCCAGCAGTAACCCGCAGACATCTAATTCACCCCTCCACTTT	CASSNPQTSNSPLHF
TRBJ2-3	-	TRBV6-6	TRBD1	TGTGCCAGCAGGGGACAGACCACAGATACGCAGTATTTT	CASRGQTTDTQYF
TRBJ2-2	-	TRBV5-1	-	TGCGCCAGCAGCTTGCTAGGAATGACGGAGCTGTTTTTT	CASSLLGMTELFF
TRBJ1-1	-	TRBV27	-	TGTGCCAGCAAGACTGGGAACACTGAAGCTTTCTTT	CASKTGNTEAFF
TRBJ2-3	-	TRBV29-1	TRBD2	TGCAGCGTTGTAAGCGGGGGGGATACCACAGATACGCAGTATTTT	CSVVSGGDTTDTQYF
TRBJ2-5	few	TRBV28	-	TGTGCCAGCAGTTTCCCCCGAGCCCACAGGGTAGAGACCCAGTACTTC	CASSFPRAHRVETQYF
TRBJ2-5	-	TRBV19	-	TGTGCCAGTAGTAGCGGGAACCAAGAGACCCAGTACTTC	CASSSGNQETQYF
TRBJ2-4	-	TRBV29-1	TRBD1	TGCAGCGTTGAAGGCGGGACAGGGGGGGAACTAGCCAAAAACATTCAGTACTTC	CSVEGGTGGELAKNIQYF
TRBJ1-6	-	TRBV19	-	TGTGCCAGTAGTTTACTTGGAGGTTCACCCCTCCACTTT	CASSLLGGSPLHF
TRBJ1-3	once	TRBV7-2	TRBD1	TGTGCCAGCAGCTTTGGGAAGGGGGCGGCGGGAAACACCATATATTTT	CASSFGKGAAGNTIYF
TRBJ1-1	-	TRBV18	-	TGTGCCAGCTCATTTGAGGACTTTACTGAAGCTTTCTTT	CASSFEDFTEAFF
TRBJ1-6	-	TRBV7-2	TRBD1	TGTGCCAGCAGCTTAGCCCCCTACAGGGGGAAGGATTCACCCCTCCACTTT	CASSLAPYRGKDSPLHF
TRBJ1-2	-	TRBV6-5	TRBD1	TGTGCCAGCAGTTACTTAGGGACAGGAGGTGATGGCTACACCTTC	CASSYLGTGGDGYTF
TRBJ1-4	once	TRBV5-5	TRBD1	TGTGCCAGCAGCTTTGGACAGGGGATTTCTAATGAAAAACTGTTTTTT	CASSFGQGISNEKLFF
TRBJ1-1	-	TRBV5-1	TRBD1	TGCGCCAGCAGTCCCGGGACAGCACTAGCTGAAGCTTTCTTT	CASSPGTALAEAFF
TRBJ1-3	few	TRBV5-6	TRBD1	TGTGCCAGCAGCGGACAGGGAGTAAACACCATATATTTT	CASSGQGVNTIYF
TRBJ1-2	-	TRBV25-1	TRBD1	TGTGCCAGCAGCGGACAGGGGGCGGGTGGCTACACCTTC	CASSGQGAGGYTF
TRBJ2-5	-	TRBV19	TRBD1	TGTGCCAGTAGTATGATGGGACAGGGGGTCGAGACCCAGTACTTC	CASSMMGQGVETQYF
TRBJ1-2	-	TRBV6-5	-	TGTGCCAGCCGACGGTTCAGGGCTAACTATGGCTACACCTTC	CASRRFRANYGYTF
TRBJ1-5	-	TRBV6-6	TRBD1	TGTGCCAGCAGTTACATAGGACAGGCGCATCAGCCCCAGCATTTT	CASSYIGQAHQPQHF
TRBJ2-5	-	TRBV6-6	-	TGTGCCAGCAAGCTCTCCTCCAGCGGCTTTGAGACCCAGTACTTC	CASKLSSSGFETQYF
TRBJ1-6	-	TRBV11-2	-	TGTGCCAGCAGCTTAGAGTGGAGGGTGTCTAATTCACCCCTCCACTTT	CASSLEWRVSNSPLHF
TRBJ2-3	-	TRBV5-1	-	TGCGCCAGCAGCTCGATCAGTGTCACAGATACGCAGTATTTT	CASSSISVTDTQYF
TRBJ2-7	-	TRBV6-5	-	TGTGCCAGCAGTTACAAACAGGCTAGCGAGCAGTACTTC	CASSYKQASEQYF
TRBJ1-1	-	TRBV6-5	TRBD1	TGTGCCAGCAGCAGATACGTCACAGGGGCCGTTGAAGCTTTCTTT	CASSRYVTGAVEAFF
TRBJ2-5	-	TRBV5-1	TRBD2	TGCGCCAGCAGCTCGGGTTCAATAACGGGGGGGAAGACCCAGTACTTC	CASSSGSITGGKTQYF
TRBJ2-5	-	TRBV11-2	-	TGTGCCAGCAGCCGTAACAGGGTTTCCGAGACCCAGTACTTC	CASSRNRVSETQYF
TRBJ1-3	-	TRBV9	-	TGTGCCAGCAGCGTAGGAGGCGGGGGTACCTCTGGAAACACCATATATTTT	CASSVGGGGTSGNTIYF